This entry lists 5 T cell receptor beta chains sequenced from one sample in a study of regulatory T cells in long-lasting Graves disease. The time point is: newly diagnosed GD, antithyroid drugs for less than 3 months. TCR sequences were obtained from RNA taken from PBMCs. HTBI primers from iRepertoire and Arm-PCR of CDR3 regions yielded the TCR beta libraries. TCRdb redid the calling of the multiplex PCR reads with MiXCR, one entry per CDR3 protein. Of over 500,000 distinct CDR3 sequences in the sample, about 16% were seen once. These same data were also listed under a study on T cells in Graves' hyperthyroidism and ophthalmopathy.

This specimen was peripheral blood mononuclear cells (PBMCs), taken at new diagnosis, from a patient treated with antithyroid drugs. The receptor source for this set is a man aged 18 to 30 with Graves disease.

This clonotype was recorded at least ten times. The chain joins TRBV30 to TRBJ2-7; unclear D gene. Germline V lookup: CDR1 GTSNPN, CDR2 SVGIG (reference sequence). V gave up 0 bases and J gave up 2 bases, with 11 bases separating them. The CDR3 sequence is 14 residues long. The CDR3 here is CAWSVSVRTYEQYF. Here the CDR3 DNA reads TGTGCCTGGAGTGTTTCGGTGAGAACCTACGAGCAGTACTTC.

The sample holds many counts of this clonotype. This chain uses TRBV27 with TRBJ1-1; D remains unclear. This CDR3 is built from 13 residues. The germline V gene has CDR1 MNHEY and CDR2 SMNVEV (reference sequence). The V gene lost 0 bases and the J gene lost 5 bases, with 7 bases spanning the gap. CDR3 in amino acids: CASSLSAVTEAFF. CDR3 DNA: TGTGCCAGCAGTTTATCTGCAGTTACTGAAGCTTTCTTT.

This clonotype was seen at least ten times. The chain couples TRBV27 to TRBJ1-2; TRBD1 matches 8 bases. Germline loops: CDR1 MNHEY, CDR2 SMNVEV (reference sequence). The trim removed 8 bases at V and 5 bases at J, leaving 13 bases unmatched. The CDR3 has 15 residues. Here the CDR3 reads CASARGRGPGYGYTF. The CDR3 nucleotides are TGTGCCAGCGCGAGGGGCAGGGGGCCGGGGTATGGCTACACCTTC.

This clonotype appeared many times. CDR3 in amino acids: CASSPSQGPTDTQYF. The DNA of the CDR3 is TGTGCCAGCAGCCCCTCACAGGGCCCCACAGATACGCAGTATTTT. The rearrangement uses TRBV7-9 and TRBJ2-3; possibly TRBD1 for D (6 bases). V was trimmed by 5 bases and J by 2 bases, leaving 14 bases between them. Germline CDR1 is SEHNR and CDR2 is FQNEAQ (reference sequence). The CDR3 spans 15 residues.

This chain joins TRBV9 and TRBJ2-2; TRBD2 agrees at 7 bases. The V gene's germline CDR1 is SGDLS and CDR2 YYNGEE. With 3 bases clipped from V and 1 base from J, the junction kept 3 bases outside the gene matches. CDR3 size: 15 residues. This CDR3 is CASSEGTMNTGELFF. CDR3 bases: TGTGCCAGCAGCGAAGGGACTATGAACACCGGGGAGCTGTTTTTT.